This is a list of T cell receptor beta chains from one sample in a study of blood T cell repertoires in COVID-19. Clones were read by immunoSEQ multiplex PCR, and TCRdb kept only the in-frame ones, dropping some. The profile shows around 50,000 clones, approximately 82% of them singletons. Sequences were obtained from peripheral blood. Source of these receptors: a human donor in a cohort sampled during active COVID-19. Each CDR3 is given with its conserved first and last residue. Fields, in order: V gene, D gene, CDR3 protein. A D gene is named only where the DNA matches it firmly.

TRBV6-6	TRBD2	CASNPLAGVPDTQYF
TRBV19	TRBD2	CASSIDLRPSGRDTQYF
TRBV6-6	TRBD2	CASRNIAGGRDEQYF
TRBV19	TRBD1	CASTQNRGTYEQYF
TRBV6-4	TRBD1	CASSQETGDNYGYTF
TRBV7-8	-	CASSPRWWRGVPHEQYF
TRBV18	TRBD2	CASSPPGLASEQYF
TRBV6-2/TRBV6-3	-	CASSYSRALTEAFF
TRBV9	TRBD1	CASSVTGTGPTEAFF
TRBV3-1/TRBV3-2	-	CASSLQGTGNTIYF
TRBV5-6	-	CASSLRETQYF
TRBV15	-	CATSRDGRWNTEAFF
TRBV6-5	TRBD1	CASSYGTGGRETQYF
TRBV28	-	CASSPAGEDNEQFF
TRBV5-6	TRBD1	CASSLRTGVEYEQYF
TRBV10-3	-	CAISESGGYQPQHF
TRBV18	TRBD1	CASSPGQGGQPQHF
TRBV24-1	-	CATSSRGTDTQYF
TRBV6-2/TRBV6-3	-	CASSSQMNTEAFF